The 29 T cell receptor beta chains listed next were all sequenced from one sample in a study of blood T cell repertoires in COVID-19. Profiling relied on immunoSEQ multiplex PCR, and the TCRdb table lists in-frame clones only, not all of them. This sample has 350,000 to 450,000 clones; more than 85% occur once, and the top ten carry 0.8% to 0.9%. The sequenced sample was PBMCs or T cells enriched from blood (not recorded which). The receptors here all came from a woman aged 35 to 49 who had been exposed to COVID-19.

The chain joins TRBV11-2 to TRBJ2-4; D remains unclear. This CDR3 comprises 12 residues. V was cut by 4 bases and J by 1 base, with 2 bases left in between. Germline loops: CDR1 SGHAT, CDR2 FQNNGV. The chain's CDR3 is CASSSAKNIQYF. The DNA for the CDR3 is TGTGCCAGCAGCTCGGCCAAAAACATTCAGTACTTC.

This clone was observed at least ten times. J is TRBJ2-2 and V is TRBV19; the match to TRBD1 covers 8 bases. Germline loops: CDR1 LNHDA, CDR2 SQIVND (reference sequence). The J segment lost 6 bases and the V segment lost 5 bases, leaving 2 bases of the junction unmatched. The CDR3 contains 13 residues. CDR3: CASSGTGAGELFF. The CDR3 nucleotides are TGTGCCAGTAGTGGGACAGGCGCCGGGGAGCTGTTTTTT.

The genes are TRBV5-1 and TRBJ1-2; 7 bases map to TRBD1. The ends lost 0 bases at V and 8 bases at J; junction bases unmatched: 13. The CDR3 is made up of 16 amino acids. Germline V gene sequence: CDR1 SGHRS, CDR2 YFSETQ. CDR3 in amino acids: CASSLVGTVGPGGYTF. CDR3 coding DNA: TGCGCCAGCAGCTTGGTCGGGACAGTAGGACCCGGGGGCTACACCTTC.

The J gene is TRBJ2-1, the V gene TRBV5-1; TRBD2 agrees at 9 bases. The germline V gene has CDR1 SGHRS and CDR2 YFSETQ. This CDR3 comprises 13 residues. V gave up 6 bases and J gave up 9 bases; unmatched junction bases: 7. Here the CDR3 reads CASKIAGASEQFF. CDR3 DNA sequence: TGCGCCAGCAAGATAGCGGGAGCGTCTGAGCAGTTCTTC.

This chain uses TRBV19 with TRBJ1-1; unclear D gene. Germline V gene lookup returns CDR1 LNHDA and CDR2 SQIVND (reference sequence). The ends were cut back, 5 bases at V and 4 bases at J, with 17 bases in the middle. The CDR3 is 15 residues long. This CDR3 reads CASSLLVGRGTEAFF. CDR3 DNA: TGTGCCAGTAGTCTCTTGGTCGGACGGGGCACTGAAGCTTTCTTT. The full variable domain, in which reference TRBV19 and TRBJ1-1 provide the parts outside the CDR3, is DGGITQSPKYLFRKEGQNVTLSCEQNLNHDAMYWYRQDPGQGLRLIYYSQIVNDFQKGDIAEGYSVSREKKESFPLTVTSAQKNPTAFYLCASSLLVGRGTEAFFGQGTRLTVV.

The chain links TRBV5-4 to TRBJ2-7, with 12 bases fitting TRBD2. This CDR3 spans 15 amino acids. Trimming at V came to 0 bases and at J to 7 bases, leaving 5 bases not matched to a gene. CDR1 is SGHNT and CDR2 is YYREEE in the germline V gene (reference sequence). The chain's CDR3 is CASSLGWTSGTEQYF. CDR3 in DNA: TGTGCCAGCAGCTTGGGATGGACTAGCGGGACTGAGCAGTACTTC. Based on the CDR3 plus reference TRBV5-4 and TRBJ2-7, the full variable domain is ETGVTQSPTHLIKTRGQQVTLRCSSQSGHNTVSWYQQALGQGPQFIFQYYREEENGRGNFPPRFSGLQFPNYSSELNVNALELDDSALYLCASSLGWTSGTEQYFGPGTRLTVT.

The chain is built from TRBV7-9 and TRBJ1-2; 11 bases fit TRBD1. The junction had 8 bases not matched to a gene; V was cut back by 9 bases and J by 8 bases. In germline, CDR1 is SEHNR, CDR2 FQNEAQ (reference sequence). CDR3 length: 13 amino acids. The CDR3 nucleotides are TGTGCCAGTCAGCCGGGACAGGGGGAAGGCTACACCTTC. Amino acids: CASQPGQGEGYTF.

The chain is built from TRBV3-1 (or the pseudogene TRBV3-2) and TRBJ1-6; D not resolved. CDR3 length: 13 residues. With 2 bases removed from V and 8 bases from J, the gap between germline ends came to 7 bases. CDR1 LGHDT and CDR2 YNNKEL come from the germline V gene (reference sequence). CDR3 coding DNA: TGTGCCAGCAGCCAAACTTATGATTCACCCCTCCACTTT. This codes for CASSQTYDSPLHF.

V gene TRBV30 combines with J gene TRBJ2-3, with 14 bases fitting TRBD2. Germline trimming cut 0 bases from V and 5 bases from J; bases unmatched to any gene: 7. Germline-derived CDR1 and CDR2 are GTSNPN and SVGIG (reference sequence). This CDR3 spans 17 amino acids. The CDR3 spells CAWSVSRTSGGRDTQYF. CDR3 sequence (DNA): TGTGCCTGGAGTGTCTCCCGGACTAGCGGGGGGAGAGATACGCAGTATTTT.

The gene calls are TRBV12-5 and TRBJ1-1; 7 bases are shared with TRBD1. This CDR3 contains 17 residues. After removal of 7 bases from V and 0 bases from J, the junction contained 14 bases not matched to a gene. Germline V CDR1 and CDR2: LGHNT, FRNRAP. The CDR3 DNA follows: TGTGCTAGTGCCCTTCCCGACAGGGCCCATTTGAACACTGAAGCTTTCTTT. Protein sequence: CASALPDRAHLNTEAFF.

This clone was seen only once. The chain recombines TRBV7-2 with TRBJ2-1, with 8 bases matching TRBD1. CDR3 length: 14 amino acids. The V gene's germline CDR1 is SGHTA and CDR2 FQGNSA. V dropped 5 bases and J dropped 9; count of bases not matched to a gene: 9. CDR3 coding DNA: TGTGCCAGCAGCCCTTCAGGGGGCTTTAGTGAGCAGTTCTTC. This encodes CASSPSGGFSEQFF.

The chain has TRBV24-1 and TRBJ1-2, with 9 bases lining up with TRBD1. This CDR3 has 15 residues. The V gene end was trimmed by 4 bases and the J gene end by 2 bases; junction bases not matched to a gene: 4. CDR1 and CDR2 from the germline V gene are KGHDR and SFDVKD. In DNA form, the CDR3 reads TGTGCCACCAGTGACAGGACAGGGGACAACTATGGCTACACCTTC. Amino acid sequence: CATSDRTGDNYGYTF.

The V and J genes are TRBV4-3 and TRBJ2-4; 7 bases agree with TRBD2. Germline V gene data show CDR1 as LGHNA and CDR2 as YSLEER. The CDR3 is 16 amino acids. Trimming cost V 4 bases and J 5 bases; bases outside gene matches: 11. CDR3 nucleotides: TGCGCCAGCAGCCCCGCGGGGACTACAGGTCAAAACATTCAGTACTTC. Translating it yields CASSPAGTTGQNIQYF.

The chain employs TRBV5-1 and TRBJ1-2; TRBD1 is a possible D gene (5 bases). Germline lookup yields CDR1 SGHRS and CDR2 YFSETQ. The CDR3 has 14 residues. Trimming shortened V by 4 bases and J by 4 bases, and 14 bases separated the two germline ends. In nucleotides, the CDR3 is TGCGCCAGCAGCCATGGCGGGACGGTCTATGGCTACACCTTC. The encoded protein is CASSHGGTVYGYTF.

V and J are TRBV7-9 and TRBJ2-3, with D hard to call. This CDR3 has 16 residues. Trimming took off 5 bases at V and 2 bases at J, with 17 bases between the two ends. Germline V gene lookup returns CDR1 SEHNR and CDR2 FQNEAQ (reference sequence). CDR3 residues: CASSPKPPLNTDTQYF. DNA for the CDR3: TGTGCCAGCAGCCCGAAGCCCCCCTTGAACACAGATACGCAGTATTTT.

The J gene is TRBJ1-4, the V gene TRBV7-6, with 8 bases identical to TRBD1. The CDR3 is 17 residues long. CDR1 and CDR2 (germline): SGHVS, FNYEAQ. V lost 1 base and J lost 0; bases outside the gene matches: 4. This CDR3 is CASSLGAGGSTNEKLFF. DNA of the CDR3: TGTGCCAGCAGCTTAGGGGCAGGGGGCTCAACTAATGAAAAACTGTTTTTT.

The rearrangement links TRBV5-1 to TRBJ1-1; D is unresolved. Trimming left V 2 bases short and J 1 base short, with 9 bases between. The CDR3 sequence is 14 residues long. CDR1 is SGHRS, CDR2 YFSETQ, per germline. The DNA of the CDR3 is TGCGCCAGCAGCTTTGAGGCAGCGAACACTGAAGCTTTCTTT. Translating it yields CASSFEAANTEAFF.

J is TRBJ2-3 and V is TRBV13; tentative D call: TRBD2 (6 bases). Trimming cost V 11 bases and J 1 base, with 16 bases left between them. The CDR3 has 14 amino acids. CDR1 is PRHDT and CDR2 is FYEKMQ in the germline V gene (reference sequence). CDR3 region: CASSDSSRTDTQYF. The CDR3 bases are TGTGCCTCTAGCGACTCTTCCCGCACAGATACGCAGTATTTT.

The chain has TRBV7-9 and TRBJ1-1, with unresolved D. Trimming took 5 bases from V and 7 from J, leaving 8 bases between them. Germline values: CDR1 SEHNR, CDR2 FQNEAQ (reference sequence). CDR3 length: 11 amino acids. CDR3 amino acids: CASSRYGEAFF. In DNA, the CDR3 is TGTGCCAGCAGCCGTTACGGTGAAGCTTTCTTT.

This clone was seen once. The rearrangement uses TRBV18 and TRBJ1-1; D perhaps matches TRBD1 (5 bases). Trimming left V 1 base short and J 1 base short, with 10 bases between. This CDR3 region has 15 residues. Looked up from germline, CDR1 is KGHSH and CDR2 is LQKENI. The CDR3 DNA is TGTGCCAGCTCACCACTGACAGATCAGAACACTGAAGCTTTCTTT. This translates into CASSPLTDQNTEAFF. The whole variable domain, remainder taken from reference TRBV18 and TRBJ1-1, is NAGVMQNPRHLVRRRGQEARLRCSPMKGHSHVYWYRQLPEEGLKFMVYLQKENIIDESGMPKERFSAEFPKEGPSILRIQQVVRGDSAAYFCASSPLTDQNTEAFFGQGTRLTVV.

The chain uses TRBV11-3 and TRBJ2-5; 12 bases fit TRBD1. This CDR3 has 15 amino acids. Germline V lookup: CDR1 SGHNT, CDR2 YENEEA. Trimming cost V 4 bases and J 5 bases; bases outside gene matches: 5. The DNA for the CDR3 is TGTGCCAGCAGCTCGGGACAGGGGGCTGAGGAGACCCAGTACTTC. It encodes CASSSGQGAEETQYF.

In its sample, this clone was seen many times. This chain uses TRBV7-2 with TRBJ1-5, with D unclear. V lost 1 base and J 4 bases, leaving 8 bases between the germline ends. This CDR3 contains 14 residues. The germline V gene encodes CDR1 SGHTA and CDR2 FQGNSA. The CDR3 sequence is CASSLGDVNQPQHF. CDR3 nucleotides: TGTGCCAGCAGCTTAGGAGATGTAAATCAGCCCCAGCATTTT.

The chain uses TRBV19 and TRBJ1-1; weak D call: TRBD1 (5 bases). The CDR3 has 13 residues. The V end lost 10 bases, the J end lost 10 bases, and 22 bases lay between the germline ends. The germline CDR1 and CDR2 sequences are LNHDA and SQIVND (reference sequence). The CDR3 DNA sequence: TGTGCCATCGCTGCGAGCGGGGGGAGAGGAGCTTTCTTT. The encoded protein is CAIAASGGRGAFF.

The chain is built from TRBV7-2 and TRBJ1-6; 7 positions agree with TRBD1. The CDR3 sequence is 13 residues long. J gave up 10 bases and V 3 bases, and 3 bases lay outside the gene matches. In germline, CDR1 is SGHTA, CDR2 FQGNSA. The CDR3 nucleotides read TGTGCCAGCAGCTTCACACAGGGGTCACCCCTCCACTTT. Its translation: CASSFTQGSPLHF.

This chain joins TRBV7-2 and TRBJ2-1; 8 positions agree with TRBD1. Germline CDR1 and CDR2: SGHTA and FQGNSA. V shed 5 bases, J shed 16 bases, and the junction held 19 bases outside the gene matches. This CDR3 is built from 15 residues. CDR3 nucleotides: TGTGCCAGCAGCAGTACAGGGGGTCCGGGACTCGGAATATTCTTC. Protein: CASSSTGGPGLGIFF.

The CDR3 coding sequence is TGCGCCAGCAGCTCCACTGGCTCCTACAATGAGCAGTTCTTC. Its translation is CASSSTGSYNEQFF. The chain is built from TRBV5-1 and TRBJ2-1; D is unresolved. The CDR3 contains 14 residues. Trimming cost V 3 bases and J 0 bases, with 7 bases left between them. Germline V CDR1 and CDR2: SGHRS, YFSETQ.

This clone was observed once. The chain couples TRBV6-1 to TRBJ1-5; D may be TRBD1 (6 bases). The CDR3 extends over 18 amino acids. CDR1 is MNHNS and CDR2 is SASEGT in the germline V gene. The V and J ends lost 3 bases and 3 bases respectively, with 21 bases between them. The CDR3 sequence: CASSESGRGHRNNQPQHF. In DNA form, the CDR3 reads TGTGCCAGCAGTGAGTCGGGTCGGGGACACCGAAACAATCAGCCCCAGCATTTT.

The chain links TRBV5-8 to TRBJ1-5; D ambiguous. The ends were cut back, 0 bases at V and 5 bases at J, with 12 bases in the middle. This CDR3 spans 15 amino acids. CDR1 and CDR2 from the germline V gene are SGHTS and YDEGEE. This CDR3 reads CASSLDGSAHQPQHF. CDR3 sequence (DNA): TGTGCCAGCAGCTTGGATGGGAGCGCCCATCAGCCCCAGCATTTT.

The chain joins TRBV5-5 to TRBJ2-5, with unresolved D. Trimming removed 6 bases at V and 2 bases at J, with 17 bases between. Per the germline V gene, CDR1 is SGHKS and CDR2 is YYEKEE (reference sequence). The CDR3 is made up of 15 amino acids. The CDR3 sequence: CASTPGPRSQETQYF. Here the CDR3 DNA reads TGTGCCAGCACCCCTGGCCCCAGATCACAAGAGACCCAGTACTTC.